This T cell receptor beta chain was recovered during a study of T cell repertoires in aging, cancer and after chemotherapy. Whole-study findings and limits: Immunological memory after chemotherapy cannot be judged from the repertoire data.

The CDR3 length is 11 residues. The V end lost 1 base, the J end lost 9 bases, and 3 bases lay between the germline ends. The germline gives CDR1 SGHAT, CDR2 FQDESV (reference sequence). The template was genomic DNA from peripheral blood, not RNA. Rearranged V-D-J TRB sequences were amplified with a mixed TRB-A/B primer pool. TCRdb itself ran the multiplex PCR reads through MiXCR, one entry per CDR3 protein. The sample shows around 13,000 distinct CDR3 sequences, around 30% of them seen only once. To note about this clonotype: Antigen: not known.

The sequenced sample consisted of blood. The V call is TRBV11-1, the J call TRBJ2-2, with D unresolved. The sequence was obtained from a human donor with a blood cancer. The CDR3 region is CASSLGRELFF. In DNA form, the CDR3 reads TGTGCCAGCAGCTTAGGCAGGGAGCTGTTTTTT.